The sequence of this TCR beta chain was determined in a study of blood T cells in healthy people across ages. This clonotype was detected a few times. The antigen is unknown. Germline lookup yields CDR1 SGHRS and CDR2 YFSETQ. V lost 1 base, J lost 8 bases, and 5 bases stayed unmatched. The CDR3 extends over 14 amino acids. Primers used in a second PCR of about 7 to 12 cycles were a sample-barcoded 5' primer and a J-beta primer mix. Tagging of each cDNA molecule was performed by a template-switch adaptor with 12 random nucleotides. TCRdb re-called the 5' RACE reads with MiXCR, one entry per CDR3 protein. The sample has about 570,000 distinct CDR3 sequences; 27% are singletons. General study points: A roughly linear fall in TCR beta diversity per million T cells was seen with increasing age.

The chain couples TRBV5-1 to TRBJ1-4, with 7 positions matching TRBD1. Sequenced material: blood. This TCR was sampled from a woman aged 70 to 79 in good health. DNA of the CDR3: TGCGCCAGCAGCTTGACAGGGGCAGAAGAAAAACTGTTTTTT. As protein: CASSLTGAEEKLFF.